This T cell receptor beta chain was recorded in a study of early T cells in non-severe SARS-CoV-2 infection. Study-level findings and limits: Anti-spike CD8 specificities were favored by VDJdb matching, whose results missed private and CD4 specificities.

This clonotype was counted many times. Its antigen is as yet unknown. TCRdb re-called the 5' RACE reads through MiXCR, storing one row per CDR3 protein. The sample includes 35,000 to 50,000 distinct CDR3 sequences, roughly 6% of them seen just once. CDR3 length: 16 residues. Looked up from germline, CDR1 is LGHNA and CDR2 is YNFKEQ. V shed 2 bases and J shed 1 base, with 15 bases lying between them. This receptor was taken from an adult who was a healthcare worker with PCR-confirmed SARS-CoV-2 infection or an uninfected control (not recorded which). The sequences come from whole blood, collected at baseline. The V and J genes are TRBV4-2 and TRBJ2-7; a possible D gene is TRBD2 (6 bases). The CDR3 sequence is CASSQSRGLKSYEQYF. The CDR3 DNA sequence: TGTGCCAGCAGCCAATCGCGGGGCCTGAAGTCCTACGAGCAGTACTTC.